This T cell receptor beta chain was recovered during a study of control samples from healthy donors and cancer patients. Only in-frame clones appear in the TCRdb table, and some are missing; sequencing was by immunoSEQ multiplex PCR. The profile covers 130,000 or so clones, with about 90% appearing a single time and about 7.6% taken by the ten largest. The sequence was obtained from a man between 18 and 35 years old in good health. Sequenced sample: blood.

CDR3 DNA sequence: TGCGCCAGCAGCTTGACAGGGGCGATGAACACTGAAGCTTTCTTT. Its protein is CASSLTGAMNTEAFF. V gene TRBV5-1 combines with J gene TRBJ1-1; TRBD1 matches at 7 bases. Trimming took 1 base from V and 0 from J; bases not matched to a gene: 3. Germline loops: CDR1 SGHRS, CDR2 YFSETQ. The CDR3 is made up of 15 amino acids.